The following is a T cell receptor beta chain sequence with its context. MiXCR, run by TCRdb on the RT-PCR reads, gives a single entry per CDR3 protein. The sample holds 550,000 to 750,000 distinct CDR3 sequences; 14% are singletons and the top ten take 3.6%. The trim removed 7 bases at V and 6 bases at J, leaving 5 bases unmatched. The V gene's germline CDR1 is GTSNPN and CDR2 SVGIG (reference sequence). The CDR3 runs 11 residues. Sequenced input: memory CD4+ T cells from blood. This chain joins TRBV30 and TRBJ1-1, with 7 bases matching TRBD1. The sequence was obtained from a female donor in good health, serving as a healthy control. The CDR3 protein is CALQGRSEAFF. The CDR3 DNA is TGTGCCTTACAGGGGCGGTCTGAAGCTTTCTTT.